The 18 T cell receptor beta chains below were found in one sample sequenced in a study of blood T cells in healthy people across ages. Primed by a sample-barcoded 5' primer and a J-beta primer mix, a second PCR proceeded for 7 to 11 cycles. TCRdb ran MiXCR on the 5' RACE reads and lists one entry per CDR3 protein. The sample shows 1.5 million to 2 million distinct CDR3 sequences, roughly 52% of them seen only once. Sequencing was done on a sample of blood. These receptors all stem from a woman in her thirties or forties in good health.

The V call is TRBV5-5, the J call TRBJ2-2; no reliable D call. The V gene lost 4 bases and the J gene lost 3 bases, with 7 bases spanning the gap. Germline V gene data show CDR1 as SGHKS and CDR2 as YYEKEE (reference sequence). This CDR3 spans 13 amino acids. The DNA for the CDR3 is TGTGCCAGCAGCCCTCATGACACCGGGGAGCTGTTTTTT. Its translation: CASSPHDTGELFF.

The rearrangement links TRBV5-4 to TRBJ1-6; D is perhaps TRBD1 (5 bases). The V and J ends lost 5 bases and 7 bases respectively, with 16 bases between them. The V gene's germline CDR1 is SGHNT and CDR2 YYREEE (reference sequence). The CDR3 covers 15 residues. CDR3 in DNA: TGTGCCAGCAGGGAGCGGACACCGGACAATTCACCCCTCCACTTT. This encodes CASRERTPDNSPLHF.

This sequence joins TRBV6-6 and TRBJ1-1; 9 nucleotides match TRBD1. The junction had 17 bases not matched to a gene; V was cut back by 7 bases and J by 5 bases. The CDR3 length is 17 residues. The germline CDR1 and CDR2 sequences are MNHNY and SVGAGI (reference sequence). CDR3 bases: TGTGCCAGCACCTCACCAAGGACAGGGGTCCTTGGTACTGAAGCTTTCTTT. This sequence encodes CASTSPRTGVLGTEAFF.

The V call is TRBV11-2, the J call TRBJ2-3, with 9 nucleotides matching TRBD2. CDR1 is SGHAT and CDR2 is FQNNGV in the germline V gene. This CDR3 spans 15 amino acids. V shed 0 bases, J shed 7 bases, and the junction held 5 bases outside the gene matches. The CDR3 DNA reads TGTGCCAGCAGCTTAGAAGGGAGCGGGGGGTATACGCAGTATTTT. Its protein product is CASSLEGSGGYTQYF.

This clonotype was found once. The V call is TRBV7-2, the J call TRBJ1-2; D call uncertain. The CDR3 is made up of 14 amino acids. Germline V gene data show CDR1 as SGHTA and CDR2 as FQGNSA. Trimming pared 1 base from V and 4 bases from J, leaving 10 bases between. The CDR3 sequence is CASSLGGARYGYTF. For the CDR3, the DNA is TGTGCCAGCAGCTTAGGAGGTGCACGCTATGGCTACACCTTC.

The J gene is TRBJ1-5, the V gene TRBV20-1; D gene uncertain. CDR1 and CDR2 (germline): DFQATT, SNEGSKA (reference sequence). The CDR3 runs 16 residues. The V end lost 0 bases, the J end lost 6 bases, and 18 bases lay between the germline ends. CDR3 sequence: CSARDSGRMGSQPQHF. In DNA, the CDR3 is TGCAGTGCTAGAGATAGTGGGCGGATGGGTTCTCAGCCCCAGCATTTT.

The chain carries TRBV7-6 and TRBJ2-6, with TRBD2 matching 10 bases. Germline CDR1 is SGHVS and CDR2 is FNYEAQ. The CDR3 is 18 amino acids. Trimming removed 3 bases from V and 0 bases from J; junction bases left unmatched: 5. CDR3 DNA: TGTGCCAGCAGCTTCGGAGTAGCGGGGGGCTCTGGGGCCAACGTCCTGACTTTC. This gives the protein CASSFGVAGGSGANVLTF.

The chain couples TRBV4-2 to TRBJ1-1, with D unclear. This CDR3 has 16 residues. Germline loops: CDR1 LGHNA, CDR2 YNFKEQ. The V and J ends lost 4 bases and 0 bases respectively, with 15 bases between them. The CDR3 bases are TGTGCCAGCAGCCGGGCTCCAGAAGGGTTGAACACTGAAGCTTTCTTT. This sequence encodes CASSRAPEGLNTEAFF.

The gene calls are TRBV25-1 and TRBJ1-5, with TRBD1 identical over 9 bases. With V trimmed by 4 bases and J by 3 bases, 4 bases remained unmatched. CDR1 and CDR2 (germline): MGHDK, SYGVNS. CDR3 length equals 15 residues. DNA for the CDR3: TGTGCCAGCAGTGGGGACAGGGTCTCCAATCAGCCCCAGCATTTT. Amino acids: CASSGDRVSNQPQHF.

This clonotype was picked up a small number of times. The chain joins TRBV10-3 to TRBJ1-1; TRBD1 matches 7 bases. Germline V gene data show CDR1 as ENHRY and CDR2 as SYGVKD. The CDR3 has 14 residues. V gave up 6 bases and J gave up 5 bases; unmatched junction bases: 9. The CDR3 is CAIRRQGEGTEAFF. CDR3 sequence (DNA): TGTGCCATCAGAAGACAGGGCGAAGGGACTGAAGCTTTCTTT.

The chain is built from TRBV5-1 and TRBJ1-1, with TRBD1 matching 8 bases. The CDR3 runs 17 residues. The junction had 13 bases not matched to a gene; V was cut back by 1 base and J by 5 bases. Germline lookup yields CDR1 SGHRS and CDR2 YFSETQ. This chain's CDR3 is CASSLQGAKTRPTEAFF. In DNA form, the CDR3 reads TGCGCCAGCAGCTTGCAGGGGGCCAAGACTAGGCCAACTGAAGCTTTCTTT.

The rearrangement uses TRBV28 and TRBJ1-1; D gene unclear. V was cut by 5 bases and J by 4 bases, with 11 bases left in between. The CDR3 has 13 residues. Germline-derived CDR1 and CDR2 are MDHEN and SYDVKM. Here the CDR3 DNA reads TGTGCCAGCAGTCCGGAGATTTCCACTGAAGCTTTCTTT. This translates into CASSPEISTEAFF. The full variable domain, completed using reference TRBV28 and TRBJ1-1, is DVKVTQSSRYLVKRTGEKVFLECVQDMDHENMFWYRQDPGLGLRLIYFSYDVKMKEKGDIPEGYSVSREKKERFSLILESASTNQTSMYLCASSPEISTEAFFGQGTRLTVV.

As regards this clonotype: One end of the junction varies from germline; a read error may be responsible. The chain uses TRBV6-5 and TRBJ2-6, with 12 bases fitting TRBD2. The germline CDR1 and CDR2 sequences are MNHEY and SVGAGI. CDR3 size: 12 residues. The CDR3 bases are TGTGCCACCAAGACTAGCGGGGGCGTCCAGACTTTC. Translating gives CATKTSGGVQTF.

This clonotype was observed a few times. This chain links TRBV12-3 or TRBV12-4 with TRBJ2-5, with D hard to call. The germline V and J ends were trimmed by 0 bases and 5 bases, with 19 bases remaining between them. The CDR3 loop spans 17 amino acids. The CDR3 bases are TGTGCCAGCAGTTTAGCGAGGCCAGGTAGTCTTTCGGAGACCCAGTACTTC. Translating gives CASSLARPGSLSETQYF.

This clonotype occurred a few times. The gene calls are TRBV4-1 and TRBJ2-1; 8 nucleotides align to TRBD2. Germline V gene lookup returns CDR1 MGHRA and CDR2 YSYEKL. The CDR3 sequence is 17 residues long. The V gene end was trimmed by 1 base and the J gene end by 7 bases; junction bases not matched to a gene: 12. The DNA for the CDR3 is TGCGCCAGCAGCCAAGTCCTAGCGGGCTTCACTTTGAATGAGCAGTTCTTC. This encodes CASSQVLAGFTLNEQFF.

The chain couples TRBV4-1 to TRBJ2-5; perhaps TRBD2 as D (6 bases). Per the germline V gene, CDR1 is MGHRA and CDR2 is YSYEKL. The CDR3 runs 17 residues. Trimming left V 0 bases short and J 7 bases short, with 21 bases between. The CDR3 DNA reads as TGCGCCAGCAGCCAAGACGGGGGACCCTTAGCGGCGGGGACCCAGTACTTC. Translating gives CASSQDGGPLAAGTQYF.

This clonotype was recorded a few times. The chain carries TRBV5-1 and TRBJ2-1; no firm D call. V lost 4 bases, J lost 8 bases, and 7 bases lay in between. Germline CDR1 and CDR2: SGHRS and YFSETQ. CDR3 size: 11 residues. The CDR3, as DNA: TGCGCCAGCAGCGGGCCCGATGAGCAGTTCTTC. It is translated as CASSGPDEQFF.

This clonotype was found a few times. V is TRBV5-1 and J is TRBJ2-3, with 9 bases identical to TRBD2. The CDR3 loop spans 14 amino acids. V trimming: 4 bases; J trimming: 2 bases; junction bases outside the gene matches: 2. Germline V gene lookup returns CDR1 SGHRS and CDR2 YFSETQ. The CDR3 nucleotides are TGCGCCAGCAGCCAGCGGGGGGACACAGATACGCAGTATTTT. Amino acid sequence: CASSQRGDTDTQYF.